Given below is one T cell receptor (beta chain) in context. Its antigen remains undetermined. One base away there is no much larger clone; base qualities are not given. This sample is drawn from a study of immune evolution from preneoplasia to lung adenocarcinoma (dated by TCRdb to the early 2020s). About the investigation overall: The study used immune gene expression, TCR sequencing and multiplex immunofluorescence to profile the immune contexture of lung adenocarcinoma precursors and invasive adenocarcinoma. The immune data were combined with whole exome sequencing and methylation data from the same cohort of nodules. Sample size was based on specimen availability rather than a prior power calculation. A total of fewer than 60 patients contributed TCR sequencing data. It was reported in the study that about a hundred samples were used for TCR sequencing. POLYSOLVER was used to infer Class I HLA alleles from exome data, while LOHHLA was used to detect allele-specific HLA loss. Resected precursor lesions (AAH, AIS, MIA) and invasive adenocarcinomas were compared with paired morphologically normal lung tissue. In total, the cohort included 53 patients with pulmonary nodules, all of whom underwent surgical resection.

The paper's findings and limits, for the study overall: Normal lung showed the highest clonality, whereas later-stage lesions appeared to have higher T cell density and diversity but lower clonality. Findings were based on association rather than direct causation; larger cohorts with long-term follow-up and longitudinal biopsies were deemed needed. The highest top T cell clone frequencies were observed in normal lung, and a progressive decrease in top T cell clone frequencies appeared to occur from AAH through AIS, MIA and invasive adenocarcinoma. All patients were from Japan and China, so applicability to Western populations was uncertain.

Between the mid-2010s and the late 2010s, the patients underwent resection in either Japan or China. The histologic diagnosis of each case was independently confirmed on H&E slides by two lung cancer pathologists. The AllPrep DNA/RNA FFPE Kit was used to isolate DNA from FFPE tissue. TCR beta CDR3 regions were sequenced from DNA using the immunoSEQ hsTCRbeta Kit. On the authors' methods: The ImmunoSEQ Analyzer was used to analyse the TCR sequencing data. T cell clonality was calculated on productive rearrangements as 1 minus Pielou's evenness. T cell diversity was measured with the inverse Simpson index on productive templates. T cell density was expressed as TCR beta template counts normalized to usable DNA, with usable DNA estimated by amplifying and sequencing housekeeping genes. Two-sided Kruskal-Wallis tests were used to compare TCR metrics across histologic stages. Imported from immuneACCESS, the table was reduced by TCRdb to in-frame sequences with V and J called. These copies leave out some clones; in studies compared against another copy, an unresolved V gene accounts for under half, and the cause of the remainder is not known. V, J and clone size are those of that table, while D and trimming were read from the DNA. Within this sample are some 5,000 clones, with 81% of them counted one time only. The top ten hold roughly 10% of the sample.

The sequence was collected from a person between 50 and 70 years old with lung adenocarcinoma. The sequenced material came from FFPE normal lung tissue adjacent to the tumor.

The DNA sequence is TGTGCCAGCAGCGTACAACCTCGTGACACAGATACGCAGTATTTT. It specifies CASSVQPRDTDTQYF. The rearrangement joined TRBV9 to TRBJ2-3; the D gene identity is not certain. According to the germline V gene, CDR1 reads SGDLS and CDR2 reads YYNGEE. V is shortened by 1 base, J by 2 bases, and the region joining them spans 11 bases. The CDR3 covers 15 residues, taking in both the cysteine and the phenylalanine. Only CDR3 DNA is held: 45 bases, read in frame from base 1.